This T cell receptor (beta chain) was documented in a study of T cell responses to AZD1222 COVID-19 vaccine. Per germline, CDR1 SEHNR and CDR2 FQNEAQ (reference sequence). With 7 bases removed from V and 4 bases from J, the gap between germline ends came to 28 bases. The CDR3 consists of 19 residues. Study conclusions and caveats: The donors showed a predominance of white British ancestry and of females, with possible underestimation of clonal diversity.

A remark on this clone: Antigen unknown.

Profiled with immunoSEQ multiplex PCR; TCRdb holds only in-frame clones, not every one. This sample has 75,000 to 85,000 clones, with over 60% found just once. The sample consisted of peripheral blood, taken 28 days after the second dose of the MenACWY control vaccine. J is TRBJ2-2 and V is TRBV7-9; the D is unclear. The receptor's source is an adult who received the MenACWY meningococcal vaccine as a control. This chain's CDR3 is CASKQVQWQAVLGTGELFF. CDR3 nucleotides: TGTGCCAGCAAGCAAGTTCAGTGGCAGGCCGTCCTCGGCACCGGGGAGCTGTTTTTT. The variable domain in full, completed from reference TRBV7-9 and TRBJ2-2, reads DTGVSQNPRHKITKRGQNVTFRCDPISEHNRLYWYRQTLGQGPEFLTYFQNEAQLEKSRLLSDRFSAERPKGSFSTLEIQRTEQGDSAMYLCASKQVQWQAVLGTGELFFGEGSRLTVL.